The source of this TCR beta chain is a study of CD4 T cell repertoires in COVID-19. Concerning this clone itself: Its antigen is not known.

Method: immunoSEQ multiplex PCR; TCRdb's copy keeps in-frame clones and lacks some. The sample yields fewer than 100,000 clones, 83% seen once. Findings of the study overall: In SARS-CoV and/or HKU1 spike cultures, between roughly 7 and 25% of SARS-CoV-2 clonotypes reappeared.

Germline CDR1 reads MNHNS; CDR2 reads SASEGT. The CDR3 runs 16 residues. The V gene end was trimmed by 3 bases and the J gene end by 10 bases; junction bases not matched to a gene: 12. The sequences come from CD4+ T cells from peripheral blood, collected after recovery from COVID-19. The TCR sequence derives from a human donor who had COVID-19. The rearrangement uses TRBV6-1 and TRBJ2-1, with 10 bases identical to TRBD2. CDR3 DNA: TGTGCCAGCAGTGAGGGTAGCGGGGGGCTCCGTCGGGAGCAGTTCTTC. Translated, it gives CASSEGSGGLRREQFF.